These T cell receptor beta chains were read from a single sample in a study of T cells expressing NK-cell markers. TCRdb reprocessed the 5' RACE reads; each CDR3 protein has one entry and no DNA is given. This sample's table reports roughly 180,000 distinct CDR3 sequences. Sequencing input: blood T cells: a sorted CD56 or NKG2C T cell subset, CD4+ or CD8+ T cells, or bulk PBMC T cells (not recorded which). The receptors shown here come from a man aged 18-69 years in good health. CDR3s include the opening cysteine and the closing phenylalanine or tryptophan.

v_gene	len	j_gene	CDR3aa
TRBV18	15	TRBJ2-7	CASSPPGGQSYEQYF
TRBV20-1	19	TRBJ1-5	CSARSLTGMGILSNQPQHF
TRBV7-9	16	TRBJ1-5	CASYGWRTGGHQPQHF
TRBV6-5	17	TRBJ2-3	CASSYSPGMEGTDTQYF
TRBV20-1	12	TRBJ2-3	CSAPRGADTQYF
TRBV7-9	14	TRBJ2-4	CASSLDGLKNIQYF
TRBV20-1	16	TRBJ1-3	CSAFWDRESSGNTIYF
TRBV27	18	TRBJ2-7	CASSSNRATDATPYEQYF
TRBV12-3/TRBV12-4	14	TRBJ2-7	CASRAAAETYEQYF
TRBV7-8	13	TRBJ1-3	CASSLDSGNTIYF
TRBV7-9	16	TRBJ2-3	CASSLGSSGSTDTQYF
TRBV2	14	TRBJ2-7	CASSEILAAHEQYF
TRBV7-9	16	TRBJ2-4	CASSSPGEKGKNIQYF
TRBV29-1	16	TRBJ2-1	CSASGTSARYGYEQFF
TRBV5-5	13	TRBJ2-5	CASSLTTQETQYF
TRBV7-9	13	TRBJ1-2	CASTGGTFHGYTF
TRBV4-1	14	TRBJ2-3	CASRVTGVTDTQYF
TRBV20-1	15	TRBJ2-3	CSATGAGGGTDTQYF
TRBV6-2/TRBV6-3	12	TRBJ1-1	CASRIQGTEAFF
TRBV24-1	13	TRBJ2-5	CATRRVGEETQYF
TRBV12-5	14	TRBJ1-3	CASGLGGHGNTIYF
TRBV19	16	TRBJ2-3	CASSILSSDFTDTQYF
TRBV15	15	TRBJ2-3	CATSRGLAATDTQYF